This record covers a single T cell receptor (beta chain). The record originates from a study of cytomegalovirus exposure and HLA in healthy donors. Germline trimming cut 2 bases from V and 6 bases from J; bases unmatched to any gene: 14. The germline V gene encodes CDR1 LGHNA and CDR2 YSLEER. This CDR3 spans 18 amino acids. In the PCR, 60 Vbeta and 13 Jbeta primers were used. Some clones are missing from TCRdb's copy, which holds only in-frame ones; the method was immunoSEQ multiplex PCR. Altogether more than 150,000 clones are present, about four fifths being singletons, with the ten largest covering 1%.

Sequences were obtained from PBMCs. This receptor was obtained from a woman between 50 and 59 years old in good health and CMV-seropositive. The V and J genes are TRBV4-3 and TRBJ2-3; TRBD2 matches 10 bases. In DNA, the CDR3 is TGCGCCAGCAGCCAAAGGGGGCCTAGCGGGGGCCTGGGGGATACGCAGTATTTT. Translating it yields CASSQRGPSGGLGDTQYF.